A single sample is the source of the 7 T cell receptor beta chains below, sequenced in a study of a mutant IDH1 vaccine in newly diagnosed glioma. The protocol was immunoSEQ multiplex PCR, while the TCRdb copy is restricted to in-frame clones and leaves out a portion. Of nearly 70,000 clones detected, approximately 85% appear once; the ten largest clones hold approximately 8.2%. Specified time point: baseline, week 1 (first vaccination visit). Indicated treatment: pre-vaccination baseline after standard-of-care therapy. Material: PBMCs, obtained from a glioma patient treated with radiotherapy, temozolomide or both. The receptors here all came from a man between 50 and 59 years old with glioma.

The genes are TRBV7-2 and TRBJ1-5; D call uncertain. The CDR3 runs to 14 residues. Germline values: CDR1 SGHTA, CDR2 FQGNSA. With 5 bases removed from V and 4 bases from J, the gap between germline ends came to 12 bases. The CDR3 DNA follows: TGTGCCAGCAGCCCCCTTGGCTTTAATCAGCCCCAGCATTTT. Residues: CASSPLGFNQPQHF. Full variable domain (missing parts from reference TRBV7-2 and TRBJ1-5): GAGVSQSPSNKVTEKGKDVELRCDPISGHTALYWYRQSLGQGLEFLIYFQGNSAPDKSGLPSDRFSAERTGGSVSTLTIQRTQQEDSAVYLCASSPLGFNQPQHFGDGTRLSIL.

CDR3 sequence reads: CASSHRGSWEQYF. CDR3 nucleotides: TGTGCCAGCAGCCACAGGGGTTCTTGGGAGCAGTACTTC. This rearrangement joins TRBV7-9 to TRBJ2-7, with 7 bases lining up with TRBD1. Germline V gene data show CDR1 as SEHNR and CDR2 as FQNEAQ (reference sequence). The CDR3 length is 13 residues. Trimming at V came to 5 bases and at J to 7 bases, leaving 8 bases not matched to a gene.

The chain recombines TRBV2 with TRBJ1-5; no definite D call. The V end lost 1 base, the J end lost 3 bases, and 10 bases lay between the germline ends. CDR3 size: 15 residues. The germline V gene has CDR1 SNHLY and CDR2 FYNNEI. CDR3 region: CASSEEGAVNQPQHF. CDR3 DNA: TGTGCCAGCAGTGAAGAGGGAGCGGTCAATCAGCCCCAGCATTTT. The variable domain in full, completed from reference TRBV2 and TRBJ1-5, reads EPEVTQTPSHQVTQMGQEVILRCVPISNHLYFYWYRQILGQKVEFLVSFYNNEISEKSEIFDDQFSVERPDGSNFTLKIRSTKLEDSAMYFCASSEEGAVNQPQHFGDGTRLSIL.

The chain has TRBV25-1 and TRBJ2-4; 11 nucleotides agree with TRBD2. This CDR3 has 16 residues. Germline trimming cut 8 bases from V and 9 bases from J; bases unmatched to any gene: 15. The germline gives CDR1 MGHDK, CDR2 SYGVNS. This chain's CDR3 is CASQGTSGGGWGIQYF. CDR3 coding DNA: TGTGCCAGCCAAGGTACTAGCGGGGGAGGCTGGGGCATTCAGTACTTC.

J is TRBJ1-5 and V is TRBV5-1; D unresolved. Trimming took off 1 base at V and 3 bases at J, with 5 bases between the two ends. Per germline, CDR1 SGHRS and CDR2 YFSETQ. The CDR3 covers 13 residues. DNA for the CDR3: TGCGCCAGCAGCTTGACACTCAATCAGCCCCAGCATTTT. Amino acid sequence: CASSLTLNQPQHF.

The chain links TRBV7-9 to TRBJ1-2, with a weak D call TRBD1 (5 bases). Germline V gene lookup returns CDR1 SEHNR and CDR2 FQNEAQ (reference sequence). The ends were cut back, 1 base at V and 5 bases at J, with 17 bases in the middle. The length of the CDR3 is 16 residues. The CDR3 DNA follows: TGTGCCAGCAGCTTAGGGGGGGACGGTGGATCTTATGGCTACACCTTC. This gives the protein CASSLGGDGGSYGYTF.

V usage is TRBV28 and J usage is TRBJ1-2; 7 positions match TRBD1. V shed 6 bases and J 4 bases; nucleotides not matched to a gene: 11. The CDR3 covers 15 residues. Germline V CDR1 and CDR2: MDHEN, SYDVKM. The CDR3 DNA reads as TGTGCCAGCAGCTATACCCAAACAGGGGTCTATGGCTACACCTTC. Protein product: CASSYTQTGVYGYTF.